The TCR beta chain under discussion was sequenced for a study of regulatory T cells in long-lasting Graves disease. This CDR3 has 18 residues. With V trimmed by 10 bases and J by 0 bases, 15 bases remained unmatched. CDR1 MDHEN and CDR2 SYDVKM come from the germline V gene. Time point here: newly diagnosed GD, antithyroid drugs for less than 3 months. PBMCs were the source of the RNA used for TCR sequencing. TCR beta libraries were built with iRepertoire HTBI primers and Arm-PCR of CDR3 regions. TCRdb reanalysed the multiplex PCR reads using MiXCR and keeps one entry per CDR3 protein. The sample has roughly 560,000 distinct CDR3 sequences; around 12% are singletons. This clonotype appeared many times. These data are also associated with another study on T cells in Graves' hyperthyroidism and ophthalmopathy.

Material: peripheral blood mononuclear cells (PBMCs), obtained at new diagnosis, from a patient treated with antithyroid drugs. The rearrangement links TRBV28 to TRBJ2-2; TRBD1 matches 9 bases. This TCR was sampled from a woman younger than 45 with Graves disease. As DNA, the CDR3 is TGTGCCACGCCCCGGGGGACAGGGTATCATTCGAACACCGGGGAGCTGTTTTTT. Translated: CATPRGTGYHSNTGELFF.